This T cell receptor beta chain was captured by sequencing in a study of naive and memory T cell subsets. Study observations and caveats: Clonotypes here are unpaired alpha or beta chain sequences. Over 95% of naive TCR sequences appeared only once after error correction, unlike memory subsets. Possibly reflecting memory cells re-expressing CD45RA, a few larger clonotypes occurred in naive repertoires, especially CD8.

The ends were cut back, 3 bases at V and 4 bases at J, with 10 bases in the middle. This CDR3 is 14 amino acids long. Looked up from germline, CDR1 is MNHEY and CDR2 is SMNVEV (reference sequence). The beta constant-region primer was an equimolar mix of two oligonucleotides covering TRBC1 and TRBC2. Four rounds of PCR amplified the ligated cDNA using nested alpha and beta constant-region primers plus SP2. From the UMI-ligation and nested PCR reads, TCRdb called clonotypes with MiXCR, one entry per CDR3 protein. The top ten clones hold roughly 0.6% of a sample with under 150,000 distinct CDR3 sequences, approximately 21% of them seen once. This clonotype has more than one count but fewer than ten. The antigen is undetermined.

This TCR was sampled from a human donor in good health. This chain uses TRBV27 with TRBJ1-5; no reliable D call. The sequenced sample consisted of naive CD8+ T cells from blood. The CDR3 bases are TGTGCCAGCAGTTTGGACCCAGTGAATCAGCCCCAGCATTTT. This encodes CASSLDPVNQPQHF.